Described below is a single TCR beta chain sequence and its context. This record belongs to a study of blood T cell repertoires in COVID-19. Methods used by the authors: The assay estimated nucleated cells by amplifying reference gene primers. The assay was immunoSEQ multiplex PCR, and TCRdb's table has in-frame clones only and misses some. V and J calls and clone size are given by that table; D and trimming were obtained from the DNA. The sample has approximately 240,000 clones, about 88% seen once. Germline lookup yields CDR1 SGHAT and CDR2 FQNNGV. The CDR3 is made up of 16 amino acids. Unmatched junction bases numbered 7, after V lost 2 bases and J lost 6 bases.

This rearrangement joins TRBV11-2 to TRBJ2-3; TRBD2 matches at 11 bases. The sequence was collected from a middle-aged woman who had recovered from COVID-19. Sequencing was carried out using peripheral blood. The CDR3 nucleotides are TGTGCCAGCAGCTTACGGGTAGCGGGGGGGCAGGATACGCAGTATTTT. This gives the protein CASSLRVAGGQDTQYF. The full variable domain, in which reference TRBV11-2 and TRBJ2-3 provide the parts outside the CDR3, is EAGVAQSPRYKIIEKRQSVAFWCNPISGHATLYWYQQILGQGPKLLIQFQNNGVVDDSQLPKDRFSAERLKGVDSTLKIQPAKLEDSAVYLCASSLRVAGGQDTQYFGPGTRLTVL.